This T cell receptor (beta chain) was identified in a study of T cells in Graves' hyperthyroidism and ophthalmopathy. Notes on the study in general: From stable hyperthyroidism, ophthalmopathy was set apart by a 13 V-J model.

Between the trimmed V and J ends, which lost 7 bases and 2 bases, there was a span of 14 bases. Per the germline V gene, CDR1 is MNHNS and CDR2 is SASEGT. CDR3 length: 14 amino acids. Authors of the study amplified TCR beta CDR3 regions from RNA transcripts. During a first-round RT-PCR of the TCR CDR3, the HTBI primer set was used. One entry per CDR3 protein results from TCRdb running MiXCR on the multiplex PCR reads. The table records around 250,000 distinct CDR3 sequences, roughly a quarter of them present only once. In the ophthalmopathy cohort, Clinical Activity Score was at least 3, NOSPECS grade at least 4, and duration under 3 months. Diagnosing involved the use of clinical symptoms, serum thyroxine and TRAb, thyroid ultrasound and orbital computed tomography. Concerning this clonotype: Its specificity is not known.

This receptor was taken from a woman aged 40 to 49 with Graves' ophthalmopathy. The sequenced sample consisted of blood. The rearrangement links TRBV6-1 to TRBJ2-5; D unresolved. The CDR3 bases are TGTGCCAGCACCTCCTCATCTGGGCAAGAGACCCAGTACTTC. Translating gives CASTSSSGQETQYF.